This T cell receptor beta chain stems from a study of T cell repertoires in cytomegalovirus infection. Turning to the study itself: Used in the study were CMV epitopes, some recently identified and HLA-C-restricted, others well-studied and HLA-B-restricted. Study outcomes and limitations: There were carriers of CMV plus the relevant HLA, and cumulative public TCR beta family frequency identified them. HLA-C-restricted, CMV-specific TCR beta clonotypes were dominant ex vivo.

The CDR3 consists of 16 residues. Germline-derived CDR1 and CDR2 are SEHNR and FQNEAQ (reference sequence). The J segment lost 7 bases and the V segment lost 9 bases, leaving 12 bases of the junction unmatched. This clonotype occurred a few times. The antigen remains unidentified. TCRdb re-derived calls from the reads in MiXCR, one entry per CDR3 protein. The sample holds 300,000 to 400,000 distinct CDR3 sequences, around a quarter seen once. The sample here was cultured PBMCs, taken from culture after CMV antigen stimulation. The chain employs TRBV7-9 and TRBJ2-1, with 13 bases identical to TRBD2. This receptor was identified in a human donor in good health (CMV status not recorded). Some clones in this sample may be carry-over from other donors' samples. CDR3 residues: CASTGTSGIKKNEQFF. The CDR3 DNA is TGTGCCAGTACCGGGACTAGCGGGATAAAAAAGAATGAGCAGTTCTTC.